Given below is one T cell receptor beta chain in context. Possible read error: a much larger clone is one base away. The data originate from a study of blood T cells in healthy people across ages. Through a sample-barcoded 5' primer and a J-beta primer mix, a second PCR was run for roughly 7 to 12 cycles. TCRdb recomputed calls from the 5' RACE reads with MiXCR, one row per CDR3 protein. The sample yields about 930,000 distinct CDR3 sequences, 25% to 30% seen once. The same sample was also used in a study of T cells of mothers and their children.

Sequencing was carried out using blood. The sequence derives from a woman between 35 and 50 years old in good health.

CDR3: CASNVTGPTNEKLFF. The CDR3 DNA reads as TGTGCCAGCAACGTGACAGGCCCAACTAATGAAAAACTGTTTTTT. V gene TRBV7-2 combines with J gene TRBJ1-4; TRBD1 might be the D (6 bases). The CDR3 has 15 amino acids. V lost 7 bases and J 0 bases, leaving 12 bases between the germline ends. Germline V lookup: CDR1 SGHTA, CDR2 FQGNSA.